The source of this T cell receptor (beta chain) is a study of identifying expanded T cells in peripheral blood. Study-wide findings and caveats: Across healthy donors, higher total template counts meant significantly greater approximately 2-week count variance.

To note about this clone: What it recognizes is unknown.

The CDR3 is 15 residues long. V gave up 2 bases and J gave up 1 base, with 10 bases separating them. The V gene's germline CDR1 is SGHNT and CDR2 YYREEE (reference sequence). Sequencing was performed with immunoSEQ multiplex PCR; in TCRdb, only in-frame clones are kept and a portion is missing. The table shows some 90,000 clones, with approximately 90% occurring only once. The chain combines TRBV5-4 with TRBJ2-1; weak D call: TRBD2 (5 bases). The sample was blood. The sequence was obtained from a person aged 18 to 70 in good health. CDR3 nucleotides: TGTGCCAGCAGCTTAAGGACTCTGTCCTACAATGAGCAGTTCTTC. It is translated as CASSLRTLSYNEQFF.